This TCR beta chain originates from a study of cytomegalovirus exposure and HLA in healthy donors (dated by TCRdb to 2016 to 2017). For the study in its entirety: The 650 to 750 repertoires of the first cohort and the 95 to 150 validation repertoires were produced on the same platform, according to a later analysis. Along with the approximately 650-subject first cohort, a separate validation cohort of over a hundred different subjects was used. To predict cytomegalovirus infection status, the study combined high-throughput TCR immunosequencing, statistical association of individual TCRs with disease status, and machine learning. The aim of the study was to test whether cataloging public T cell receptors could identify signatures of past pathogen exposure.

On the study overall, not on this receptor specifically: A total of 164 TCR beta chains were listed by the study as associated with cytomegalovirus. The validation cohort had no HLA typing available for a later analysis, so co-occurrence within that cohort was assessed over all 130 or so repertoires. Subsequent analysis determined that TCRs grouped into clusters in the first cohort also showed a tendency toward co-occurrence across the 120 validation repertoires, and approximately 94% of cluster scores exceeded 0. The classifier was reported to diagnose cytomegalovirus status with high specificity and sensitivity in both the original cohort and the validation cohort. Most TCR sequences were observed very rarely across donors, whereas some public TCRs were present in many individuals. The authors suggested that the approach could potentially be generalized to other disease states and immunological phenotypes. A few of the identified cytomegalovirus-associated TCR beta chains were confirmed in vitro to be specific for cytomegalovirus antigens.

Library preparation employed the immunoSEQ multiplex PCR assay. As for the authors' bioinformatics: To diagnose cytomegalovirus status from the catalog of TCR beta chain sequences, a statistical classification framework was built. What TCRdb holds here is the immuneACCESS table cut down to in-frame rearrangements. Part of the clones is not present; checked against another copy, under half of the missing clones reflect an unresolved V gene, and the others are unexplained. V and J calls and clone size are as listed in that table; D and trimming were resolved from the DNA. A total of under 200,000 clones appear in this sample, 85% to 90% of them only once. 4% to 4.5% of the sample is taken by the ten largest. The donors were included in the validation cohort of approximately 120 subjects, a group kept apart from the roughly 670-subject first cohort. For this clone: No cognate antigen has been identified for it. The input lacks base qualities; no much larger clone sits a single base away.

Taken from cysteine to phenylalanine, the CDR3 has 14 residues. Only CDR3 DNA remains: 42 bases, in frame from the first base. The V end loses 4 bases and the J end loses 5 bases, and a stretch of 14 bases separates them. The germline V gene encodes CDR1 SQVTM and CDR2 ANQGSEA. The sequence was collected from a man aged 18 to 29 in good health and CMV-seropositive. Input material: PBMCs. The rearranged segments are TRBV29-1 and TRBJ2-2; the best D guess is TRBD2, with 6 bases matching. Read as DNA, the sequence is TGCAGCGTTGGGTCTTCTGGAGGGACCGGGGAGCTGTTTTTT. Its protein is CSVGSSGGTGELFF.